The clone carrying this T cell receptor beta chain was counted between two and nine times. Antigen unknown. The sample originates from a study of CD8+ T cells in alopecia areata. About the research overall: The study gave treated patients oral tofacitinib at 5 to 10 mg twice daily.

cDNA reverse transcribed from extracted RNA served as the sequencing template. Only in-frame clones appear in the TCRdb table, and some are missing; sequencing was by immunoSEQ multiplex PCR. The sample consists of over 150,000 clones, approximately 60% of them appearing once. General study results and limits: Lesional scalp displayed greater clonality than normal scalp, most notably in alopecia totalis/universalis.

The germline V and J ends were trimmed by 6 bases and 5 bases, with 16 bases remaining between them. CDR1 is SNHLY, CDR2 FYNNEI, per germline. This CDR3 is built from 14 residues. The treatment denotes: oral pan-JAK inhibitor, 5-10 mg twice daily. Here the sequenced sample was CD4+ T cells sorted from blood, taken at week 24, from a patient treated with tofacitinib. The chain joins TRBV2 to TRBJ2-5; weak D call: TRBD2 (5 bases). The sequence came from a human donor with alopecia areata. The CDR3 loop reads CASSGTRSGETQYF. CDR3 DNA sequence: TGTGCCAGCAGCGGAACTAGGTCGGGGGAGACCCAGTACTTC.